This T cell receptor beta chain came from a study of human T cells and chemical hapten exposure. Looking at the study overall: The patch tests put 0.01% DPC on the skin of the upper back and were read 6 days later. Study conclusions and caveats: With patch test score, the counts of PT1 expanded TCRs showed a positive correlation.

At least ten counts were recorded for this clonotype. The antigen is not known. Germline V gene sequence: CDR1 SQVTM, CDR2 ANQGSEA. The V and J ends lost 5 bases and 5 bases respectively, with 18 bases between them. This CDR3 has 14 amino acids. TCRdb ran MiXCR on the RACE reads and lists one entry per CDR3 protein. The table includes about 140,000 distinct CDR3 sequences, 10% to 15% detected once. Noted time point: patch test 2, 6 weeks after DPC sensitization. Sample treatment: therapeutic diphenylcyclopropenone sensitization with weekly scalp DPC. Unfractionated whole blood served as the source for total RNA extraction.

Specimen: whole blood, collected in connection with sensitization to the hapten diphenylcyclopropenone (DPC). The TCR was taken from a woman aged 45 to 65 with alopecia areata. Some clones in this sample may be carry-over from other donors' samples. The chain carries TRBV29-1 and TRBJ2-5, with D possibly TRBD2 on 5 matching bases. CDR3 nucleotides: TGCAGCGTTATAAAGGCGGGCGTTTCGGAGACCCAGTACTTC. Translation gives CSVIKAGVSETQYF.